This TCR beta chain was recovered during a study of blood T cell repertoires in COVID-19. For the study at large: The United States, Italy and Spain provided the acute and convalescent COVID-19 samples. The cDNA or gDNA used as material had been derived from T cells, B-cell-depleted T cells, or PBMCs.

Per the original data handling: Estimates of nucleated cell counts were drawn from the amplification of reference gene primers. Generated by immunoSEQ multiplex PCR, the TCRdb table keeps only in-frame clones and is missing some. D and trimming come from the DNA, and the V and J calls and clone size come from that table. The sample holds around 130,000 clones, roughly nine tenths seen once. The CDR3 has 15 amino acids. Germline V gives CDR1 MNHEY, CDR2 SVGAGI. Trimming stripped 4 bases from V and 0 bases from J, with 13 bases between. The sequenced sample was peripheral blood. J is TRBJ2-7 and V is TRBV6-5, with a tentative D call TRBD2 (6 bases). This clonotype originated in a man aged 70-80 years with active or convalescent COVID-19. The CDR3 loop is CASSWARGNSYEQYF. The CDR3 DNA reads TGTGCCAGCAGTTGGGCCCGCGGGAACTCCTACGAGCAGTACTTC.